This TCR beta chain came from a study of blood T cell repertoires in COVID-19 (dated by TCRdb to 2018 to 2021). About the full investigation: Collaborator samples came from the United States, Italy and Spain and covered acute and convalescent phases of COVID-19. The prospective study material was composed of cDNA or gDNA derived from T cells, B-cell-depleted T cells, or PBMCs. The dataset comprised deeply sampled blood TCRbeta repertoires from subjects exposed to, actively infected with, or recovered from COVID-19. The repertoires were released in a freely available public database meant as a resource for research on the immune response to SARS-CoV-2. Samples were obtained from the ongoing ImmuneRACE study (first 160 participants) and from over 1,000 subjects provided by 6 global collaborators. Nearly every sample came with metadata listing a de-identified subject ID, COVID-19 status, age in years and sex. Where available, HLA class I and class II types were taken from metadata supplied by the sample provider and were not determined by assay-based typing. Points the paper makes about the study in general: Clinical and demographic metadata were provided uncurated, with the amount varying by source and participant.

TCRbeta CDR3 regions were amplified from genomic DNA using the immunoSEQ Assay, a bias-controlled multiplex PCR. On the study's bioinformatics: The number of nucleated cells in each sample was estimated by amplification of reference gene primers within the assay. Sequence reads were collapsed and filtered to measure the absolute abundance of every unique TCRbeta CDR3 rearrangement. For each sample, productive Simpson clonality was calculated by taking the square root of Simpson's diversity index across productive rearrangements. TCRdb took this table from immuneACCESS and kept in-frame rearrangements with V and J called. Such tables lack part of the clones; where checked against another copy, unresolved V genes explain under half of the gap, and the rest is unexplained. That table gives V, J and clone size, and the DNA gave D and trimming. A total of tens of thousands of clones appear in this sample, around 83% of them only once. Of the sample, 28% falls within the top ten clones.

Concerning this clone itself: Its antigen is still unknown. The sample holds no much larger clone one base away, and base qualities are not on file.

Each collaborating institution followed its own protocols to collect whole blood in K2EDTA tubes. For TCRbeta analysis, collaborators shipped samples as frozen whole blood, isolated PBMCs, or DNA extracted from either of those sample types. V is clipped by 1 base and J by 2 bases, and the sequence between their germline boundaries is 6 bases long. The CDR3 covers 14 residues, taking in both the cysteine and the phenylalanine. Kept here is only the CDR3 DNA, which spans 42 bases and is read in frame from base 1. CDR1 and CDR2 were assigned from the germline V gene (reference sequence) as LGHDT and YNNKEL.

Sequencing was performed on peripheral blood. This sequence uses TRBV3-1 (or the pseudogene TRBV3-2) and TRBJ2-1; no D gene can be assigned with confidence. This clonotype was sampled from a man between 65 and 85 years old with acute or convalescent COVID-19. The CDR3 here reads CASSQGRTYNEQFF. The nucleotide sequence reads TGTGCCAGCAGCCAAGGGAGAACCTACAATGAGCAGTTCTTC.